This T cell receptor (beta chain) is from a study of human T cells and chemical hapten exposure. Study background: 2% DPC was applied to 2 cm by 2 cm of upper inner arm skin for sensitization. Patch testing was performed with 0.01% DPC on the upper back, with reading at 6 days.

As to time point: patch test 3, about 24 weeks after DPC sensitization. Treatment meaning: therapeutic diphenylcyclopropenone sensitization with weekly scalp DPC. The library labeled individual cDNA molecules by adding unique molecular identifiers to them. Via MiXCR, TCRdb re-called the RACE reads, giving one row per CDR3 protein. The sample contains about 82,000 distinct CDR3 sequences, 10% to 13% of which appear only once. Findings and caveats of the study: Expanded TCRs showed more large CDR3 clusters than pre-sensitization or healthy control sets.

This clonotype was picked up many times. Its antigen remains unknown. Sequences were derived from whole blood, sampled in connection with sensitization to the hapten diphenylcyclopropenone (DPC). This receptor was obtained from a woman aged 50 to 60 with alopecia areata. Some clones in this sample may be carry-over from other donors' samples.

The CDR3 here is CASNLDGTPPLAQYF. Written as DNA, the CDR3 is TGTGCCAGCAACCTTGACGGGACCCCGCCCTTGGCGCAGTACTTC. The chain carries TRBV9 and TRBJ2-7; D is perhaps TRBD1 or TRBD2 (5 bases each). Between the trimmed V and J ends, which lost 6 bases and 9 bases, there was a span of 25 bases. Germline CDR1 reads SGDLS; CDR2 reads YYNGEE. This CDR3 has 15 residues. The full variable domain, completed using reference TRBV9 and TRBJ2-7, is DSGVTQTPKHLITATGQRVTLRCSPRSGDLSVYWYQQSLDQGLQFLIQYYNGEERAKGNILERFSAQQFPDLHSELNLSSLELGDSALYFCASNLDGTPPLAQYFGPGTRLTVT.